The rows below give T cell receptor beta chains drawn from one sample of a study of vaccination and CD4 T cells after COVID-19. Each CDR3 protein is one row after TCRdb ran MiXCR on the PCR reads. The sample contains about 13,000 distinct CDR3 sequences, 35% to 45% of which appear only once. No antigen has been assigned to these receptors. Material: CD4+ T cells from blood, cultured in vitro, obtained after SARS-CoV-2 vaccination. The receptors shown here come from a human donor who had recovered from COVID-19. The CDR3 runs from the conserved cysteine through the conserved F or W. The D gene is left open where the match is weak. Some rows mark clone size as missing; the rest say once, few, many or name a class of expanded clone.

.	TRBV20-1	TRBJ2-1	.	CSASFSSGQFF	TGCAGTGCTAGTTTCAGTAGTGGGCAGTTCTTC
.	TRBV9	TRBJ1-2	.	CASSVAPGANYGYTF	TGTGCCAGCAGCGTAGCGCCGGGAGCTAACTATGGCTACACCTTC
.	TRBV6-2/TRBV6-3	TRBJ1-2	few	CASSYRGRDGYTF	TGTGCCAGCAGTTATCGGGGGAGGGATGGCTACACCTTC
.	TRBV7-9	TRBJ2-3	.	CASSRVDTQYF	TGTGCCAGCAGCCGGGTAGATACGCAGTATTTT
.	TRBV19	TRBJ1-1	.	CASSIQGTEAFF	TGTGCCAGTAGTATCCAGGGAACTGAAGCTTTCTTT
.	TRBV7-3	TRBJ2-5	.	CASSLSPEETQYF	TGTGCCAGCAGCTTATCGCCAGAAGAGACCCAGTACTTC
.	TRBV25-1	TRBJ2-5	few	CASSEYLGRTQETQYF	TGTGCCAGCAGTGAATATCTTGGACGGACCCAAGAGACCCAGTACTTC
.	TRBV7-9	TRBJ2-1	once	CASSPGNEQFF	TGTGCCAGCAGCCCAGGGAATGAGCAGTTCTTC
.	TRBV12-3/TRBV12-4	TRBJ1-5	.	CASRPTGNQPQHF	TGTGCCAGCAGACCTACAGGGAATCAGCCCCAGCATTTT
.	TRBV20-1	TRBJ2-2	.	CSASKGRYTGELFF	TGCAGTGCTAGCAAGGGAAGGTACACCGGGGAGCTGTTTTTT
.	TRBV20-1	TRBJ2-4	.	CSARVPGRGGIQYF	TGCAGTGCTAGAGTTCCGGGCCGAGGTGGCATTCAGTACTTC
TRBD1	TRBV7-9	TRBJ1-1	few	CASSLRLGQGTEAFF	TGTGCCAGCAGCCTGAGGCTTGGACAGGGGACTGAAGCTTTCTTT
TRBD2	TRBV6-4	TRBJ2-2	few	CASRRTSGGAGELFF	TGTGCCAGCAGGAGGACTAGCGGGGGGGCCGGGGAGCTGTTTTTT
TRBD1	TRBV7-2	TRBJ2-1	.	CASSPAGTGGYNEQFF	TGTGCCAGCAGCCCCGCGGGGACAGGGGGCTACAATGAGCAGTTCTTC
.	TRBV24-1	TRBJ2-2	.	CATSRGAGELFF	TGTGCCACCAGTCGAGGGGCCGGGGAGCTGTTTTTT
.	TRBV5-4	TRBJ2-3	.	CASRTELATDTQYF	TGTGCCAGCAGAACGGAGTTAGCCACAGATACGCAGTATTTT
TRBD2	TRBV15	TRBJ2-2	few	CATKDGRAIFTGELFF	TGTGCCACCAAAGACGGGAGGGCCATATTTACCGGGGAGCTGTTTTTT
TRBD1	TRBV5-4	TRBJ2-7	.	CASGGDRVYEQYF	TGTGCCAGCGGGGGGGACAGGGTCTACGAGCAGTACTTC
.	TRBV20-1	TRBJ1-1	.	CSARYRPDSSMNTEAFF	TGCAGTGCTAGATACCGCCCAGACAGTTCGATGAACACTGAAGCTTTCTTT
.	TRBV6-1	TRBJ1-5	.	CASSRDGYNQPQHF	TGTGCCAGCAGTCGGGACGGGTACAATCAGCCCCAGCATTTT
.	TRBV6-2/TRBV6-3	TRBJ2-2	.	CASSRPGVAGTSRELFF	TGTGCCAGCAGTCGACCGGGGGTTGCGGGAACATCCAGGGAGCTGTTTTTT
TRBD1	TRBV25-1	TRBJ2-7	.	CASSEGRGQGTYEQYF	TGTGCCAGCAGTGAGGGACGAGGACAGGGTACCTACGAGCAGTACTTC
.	TRBV6-2/TRBV6-3	TRBJ2-2	.	CASINPFTGELFF	TGTGCCAGCATAAACCCATTTACCGGGGAGCTGTTTTTT
.	TRBV30	TRBJ1-5	few	CASGRGRGGQPQHF	TGTGCCAGCGGCCGTGGTAGGGGCGGTCAGCCCCAGCATTTT
TRBD2	TRBV7-9	TRBJ2-3	.	CASSPRTSGRAVADTQYF	TGTGCCAGCAGCCCTCGGACTAGCGGGAGAGCCGTGGCGGATACGCAGTATTTT
.	TRBV20-1	TRBJ1-2	.	CSATGFSSYGYTF	TGCAGTGCTACAGGGTTTTCGTCCTATGGCTACACCTTC
.	TRBV7-2	TRBJ1-4	.	CASSPDSNEKLFF	TGTGCCAGCAGCCCTGACAGCAATGAAAAACTGTTTTTT
.	TRBV9	TRBJ2-1	.	CASSARGEQFF	TGTGCCAGCAGCGCGAGGGGTGAGCAGTTCTTC
.	TRBV19	TRBJ1-1	.	CASSYRAFF	TGTGCCAGTAGTTATCGGGCTTTCTTT
.	TRBV20-1	TRBJ1-2	.	CSAEEGTQGNYGYTF	TGCAGTGCGGAGGAAGGGACCCAGGGGAACTATGGCTACACCTTC
TRBD2	TRBV28	TRBJ2-3	.	CASSFSAGGTDTQYF	TGTGCCAGCAGTTTTAGTGCGGGAGGCACAGATACGCAGTATTTT
.	TRBV27	TRBJ1-2	.	CASSTAGAYGYTF	TGTGCCAGCAGTACAGCGGGTGCCTATGGCTACACCTTC
.	TRBV9	TRBJ1-1	.	CASSLQRDTEAFF	TGTGCCAGCAGCCTACAACGGGACACTGAAGCTTTCTTT
.	TRBV28	TRBJ1-4	.	CASSFNPGSRANEKLFF	TGTGCCAGCAGTTTTAATCCAGGGAGTAGGGCTAATGAAAAACTGTTTTTT
.	TRBV27	TRBJ2-1	.	CASSFSYNEQFF	TGTGCCAGCAGCTTCTCCTACAATGAGCAGTTCTTC
.	TRBV7-2	TRBJ1-3	.	CASSLGHGNTIYF	TGTGCCAGCAGCTTGGGTCACGGGAACACCATATATTTT
.	TRBV19	TRBJ2-3	few	CASSGAPDGDTQYF	TGTGCCAGTAGTGGGGCACCGGACGGTGATACGCAGTATTTT
.	TRBV4-2	TRBJ2-7	.	CASSQDSAGERYEQYF	TGTGCCAGCAGCCAAGATTCGGCAGGGGAGCGTTACGAGCAGTACTTC
.	TRBV20-1	TRBJ2-5	.	CSAVSGQETQYF	TGCAGTGCTGTATCGGGGCAAGAGACCCAGTACTTC
TRBD2	TRBV19	TRBJ2-3	.	CASSAGSGSVTDTQYF	TGTGCCAGTAGTGCCGGAAGCGGGAGCGTCACAGATACGCAGTATTTT
TRBD1	TRBV20-1	TRBJ2-5	.	CSANEPNRGSETQYF	TGCAGTGCTAACGAACCTAACAGGGGTAGTGAGACCCAGTACTTC
TRBD1	TRBV20-1	TRBJ1-5	.	CSATRDRGVQPQHF	TGCAGTGCTACCCGGGACAGGGGCGTGCAGCCCCAGCATTTT
.	TRBV19	TRBJ2-7	.	CASSISWAPSSYEQYF	TGTGCCAGTAGTATATCCTGGGCCCCGAGCTCCTACGAGCAGTACTTC
.	TRBV7-6	TRBJ2-7	.	CASSLGGVGYEQYF	TGTGCCAGCAGCTTAGGGGGTGTCGGCTACGAGCAGTACTTC
TRBD2	TRBV20-1	TRBJ2-2	.	CSARDKRTSGRAVSGELFF	TGCAGTGCTAGAGATAAGCGGACTAGCGGGAGGGCGGTGTCCGGGGAGCTGTTTTTT
.	TRBV10-3	TRBJ1-2	.	CAISDGQRGGYTF	TGTGCCATCAGTGACGGTCAAAGGGGTGGCTACACCTTC
.	TRBV2	TRBJ1-2	.	CASSEADGRGGYTF	TGTGCCAGCAGTGAGGCAGACGGTCGGGGGGGCTACACCTTC
.	TRBV3-1	TRBJ1-6	.	CASSQDHLGAGSPLHF	TGTGCCAGCAGCCAAGATCATCTGGGGGCAGGGTCACCCCTCCACTTT
.	TRBV6-1	TRBJ1-1	.	CASRRAPTARNTEAFF	TGTGCCAGCAGGAGAGCCCCGACGGCGAGGAACACTGAAGCTTTCTTT
TRBD1	TRBV19	TRBJ1-5	.	CASSIFPDRGGNQPQHF	TGTGCCAGTAGTATATTCCCGGACAGGGGCGGCAATCAGCCCCAGCATTTT
.	TRBV6-2/TRBV6-3	TRBJ2-3	.	CASSYKTLGTDTQYF	TGTGCCAGCAGTTACAAGACACTCGGCACAGATACGCAGTATTTT
.	TRBV6-1	TRBJ2-2	.	CASSPPRLLTNTGELFF	TGTGCCAGCAGTCCCCCCCGTCTCCTAACGAACACCGGGGAGCTGTTTTTT
.	TRBV11-3	TRBJ1-1	few	CASSFGQTVGTEAFF	TGTGCCAGCAGCTTCGGACAGACGGTAGGGACTGAAGCTTTCTTT
TRBD1	TRBV15	TRBJ1-2	medium-sized	CATSTRMTGQGYTF	TGTGCCACCAGCACCAGAATGACAGGGCAAGGCTACACCTTC
TRBD1	TRBV20-1	TRBJ1-2	few	CSASIPGQGAKGYTF	TGCAGTGCTAGCATACCGGGACAGGGGGCGAAGGGCTACACCTTC
.	TRBV20-1	TRBJ2-3	few	CSARSVVARDTQYF	TGCAGTGCTCGCTCGGTGGTAGCGAGAGATACGCAGTATTTT
.	TRBV7-2	TRBJ1-3	.	CASSRLGAGSGNTIYF	TGTGCCAGCAGCCGTTTAGGCGCAGGGTCCGGAAACACCATATATTTT
.	TRBV6-1	TRBJ1-2	.	CASSDRDPRGGYTF	TGTGCCAGCAGTGACCGGGACCCCAGGGGTGGCTACACCTTC
TRBD1	TRBV6-2/TRBV6-3	TRBJ1-1	.	CASSSTGESEAFF	TGTGCCAGCAGTTCCACAGGGGAGTCTGAAGCTTTCTTT